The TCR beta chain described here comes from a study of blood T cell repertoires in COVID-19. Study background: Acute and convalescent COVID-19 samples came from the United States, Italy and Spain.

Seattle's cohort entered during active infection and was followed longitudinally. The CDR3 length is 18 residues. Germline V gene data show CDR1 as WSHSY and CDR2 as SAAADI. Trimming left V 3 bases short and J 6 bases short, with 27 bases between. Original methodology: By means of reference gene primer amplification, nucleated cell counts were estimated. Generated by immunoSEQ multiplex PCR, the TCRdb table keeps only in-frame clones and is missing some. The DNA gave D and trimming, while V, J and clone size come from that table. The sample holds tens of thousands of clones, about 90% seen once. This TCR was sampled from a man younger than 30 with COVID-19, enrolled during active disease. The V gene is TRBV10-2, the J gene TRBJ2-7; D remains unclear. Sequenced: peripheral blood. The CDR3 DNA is TGCGCCAGCAGTGACTCATACCGAACGACTCGCCTCAGTAGCGAGCAGTACTTC. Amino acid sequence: CASSDSYRTTRLSSEQYF.